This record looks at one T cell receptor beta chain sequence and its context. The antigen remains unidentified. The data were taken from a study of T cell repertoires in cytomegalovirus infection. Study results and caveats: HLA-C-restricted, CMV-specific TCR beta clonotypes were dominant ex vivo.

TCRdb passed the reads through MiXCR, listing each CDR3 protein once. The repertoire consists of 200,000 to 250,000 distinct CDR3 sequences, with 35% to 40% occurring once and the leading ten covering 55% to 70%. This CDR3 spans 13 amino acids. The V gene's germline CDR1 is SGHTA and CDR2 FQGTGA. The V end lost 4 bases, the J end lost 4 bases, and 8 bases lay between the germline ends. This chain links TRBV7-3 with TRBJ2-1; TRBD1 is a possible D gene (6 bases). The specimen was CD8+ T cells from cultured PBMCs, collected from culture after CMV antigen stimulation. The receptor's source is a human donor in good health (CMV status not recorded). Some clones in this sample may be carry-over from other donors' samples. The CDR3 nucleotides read TGTGCCAGCAGCTGGGACACATACAATGAGCAGTTCTTC. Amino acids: CASSWDTYNEQFF.